Included here is one TCR beta chain sequence, with context. Approximately 220 ng DNA, 25,000 to 30,000 T cell genomes, went into each sorted-subset replicate PCR. The repertoire was sequenced with immunoSEQ multiplex PCR; TCRdb's copy has only in-frame clones and lacks some. Altogether millions of clones are present, about 95% being singletons, with the ten largest covering about 1.1%. The length of the CDR3 is 13 residues. V lost 2 bases and J 5 bases, leaving 9 bases between the germline ends. In germline, CDR1 is SNHLY, CDR2 FYNNEI. Terminally differentiated effector memory CD45RA+ cells were left out of the naive CD8 fraction, which was CD45RO-negative and positively selected for CCR7. Recent vaccinations or acute infections were absent in the healthy HIV-negative adult donors. This sample is drawn from a study of shared clonotypes between healthy human individuals. Study at large: The study enrolled two women and a few men aged 18 to 49.

The receptor's source is a man aged 18 to 30 in good health. The chain recombines TRBV2 with TRBJ2-5; D is ambiguous. Sample: naive CD8+ T cells sorted from blood. For the CDR3, the DNA is TGTGCCAGCAGTGAACCCGGGTTTGAGACCCAGTACTTC. Amino acids: CASSEPGFETQYF.